This T cell receptor beta chain was recorded in a study of blood T cell repertoires in COVID-19. Overall study context: Both acute and convalescent COVID-19 samples were obtained from the United States, Italy and Spain. T cells, B-cell-depleted T cells, or PBMCs provided the cDNA or gDNA that served as material.

CDR3 length: 17 amino acids. CDR1 is KGHSH and CDR2 is LQKENI in the germline V gene. V shed 3 bases, J shed 5 bases, and the junction held 9 bases outside the gene matches. Generated by immunoSEQ multiplex PCR, the TCRdb table keeps only in-frame clones and is missing some. Among about 250,000 clones listed, roughly 88% were seen once. This TCR was sampled from an elderly man with acute or convalescent COVID-19. The source material was peripheral blood. The chain couples TRBV18 to TRBJ2-5; TRBD2 matches 13 bases. DNA of the CDR3: TGTGCCAGCTCACCTAGGACTAGCGGGAGTACATTGGAGACCCAGTACTTC. Translating it yields CASSPRTSGSTLETQYF.